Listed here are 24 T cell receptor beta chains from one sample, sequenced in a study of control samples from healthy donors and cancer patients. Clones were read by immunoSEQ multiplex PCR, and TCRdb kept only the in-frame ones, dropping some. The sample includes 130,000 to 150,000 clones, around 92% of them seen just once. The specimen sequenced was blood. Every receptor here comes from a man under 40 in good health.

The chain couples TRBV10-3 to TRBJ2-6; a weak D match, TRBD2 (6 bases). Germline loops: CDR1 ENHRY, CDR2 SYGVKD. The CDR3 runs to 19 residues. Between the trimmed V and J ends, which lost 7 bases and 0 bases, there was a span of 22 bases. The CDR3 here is CAITGSRDWDPSGANVLTF. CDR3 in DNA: TGTGCCATCACCGGAAGCCGGGACTGGGATCCCTCTGGGGCCAACGTCCTGACTTTC.

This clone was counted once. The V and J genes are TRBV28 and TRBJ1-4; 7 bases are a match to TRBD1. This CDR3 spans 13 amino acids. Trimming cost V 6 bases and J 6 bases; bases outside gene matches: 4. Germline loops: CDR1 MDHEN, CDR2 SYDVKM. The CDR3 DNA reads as TGTGCCAGCAGCGTTCAGGGGGATGAAAAACTGTTTTTT. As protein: CASSVQGDEKLFF.

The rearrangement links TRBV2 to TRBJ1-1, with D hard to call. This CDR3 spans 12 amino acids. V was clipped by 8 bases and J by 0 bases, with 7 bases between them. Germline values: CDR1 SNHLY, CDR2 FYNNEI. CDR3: CASLQMNTEAFF. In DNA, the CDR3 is TGTGCCAGCCTTCAAATGAACACTGAAGCTTTCTTT.

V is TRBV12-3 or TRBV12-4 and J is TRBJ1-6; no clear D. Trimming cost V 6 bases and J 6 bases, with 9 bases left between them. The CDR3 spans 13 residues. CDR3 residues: CASRAGVNSPLHF. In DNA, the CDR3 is TGTGCCAGCAGAGCCGGGGTTAATTCACCCCTCCACTTT.

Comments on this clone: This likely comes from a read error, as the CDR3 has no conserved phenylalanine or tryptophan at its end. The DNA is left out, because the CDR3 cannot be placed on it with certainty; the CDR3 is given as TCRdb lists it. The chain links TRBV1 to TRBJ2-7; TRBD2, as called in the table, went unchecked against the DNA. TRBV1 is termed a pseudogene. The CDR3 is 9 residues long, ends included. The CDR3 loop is CTSSLAFHH.

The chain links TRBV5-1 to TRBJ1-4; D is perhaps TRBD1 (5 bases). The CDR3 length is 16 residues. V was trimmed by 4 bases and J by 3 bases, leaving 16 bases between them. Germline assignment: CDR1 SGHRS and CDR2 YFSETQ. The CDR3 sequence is CASSTDAGTANEKLFF. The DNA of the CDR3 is TGCGCCAGCAGCACGGACGCCGGGACGGCTAATGAAAAACTGTTTTTT.

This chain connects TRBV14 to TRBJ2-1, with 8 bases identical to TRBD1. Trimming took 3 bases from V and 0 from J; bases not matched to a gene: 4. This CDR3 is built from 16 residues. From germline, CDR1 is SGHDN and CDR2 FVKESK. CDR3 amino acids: CASSHTGGSSYNEQFF. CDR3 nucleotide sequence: TGTGCCAGCAGCCATACAGGGGGAAGCTCCTACAATGAGCAGTTCTTC.

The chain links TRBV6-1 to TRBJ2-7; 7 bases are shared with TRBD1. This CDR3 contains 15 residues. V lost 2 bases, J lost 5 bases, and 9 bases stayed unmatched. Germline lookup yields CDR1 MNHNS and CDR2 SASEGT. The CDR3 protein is CASSEQTGRSNEQYF. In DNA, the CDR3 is TGTGCCAGCAGTGAACAGACAGGGCGTAGCAACGAGCAGTACTTC.

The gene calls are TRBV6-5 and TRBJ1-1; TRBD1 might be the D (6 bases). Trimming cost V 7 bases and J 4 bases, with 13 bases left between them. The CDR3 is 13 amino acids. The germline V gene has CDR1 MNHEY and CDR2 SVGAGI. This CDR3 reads CASTLQGATEAFF. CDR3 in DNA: TGTGCCAGCACCCTACAGGGAGCCACTGAAGCTTTCTTT.

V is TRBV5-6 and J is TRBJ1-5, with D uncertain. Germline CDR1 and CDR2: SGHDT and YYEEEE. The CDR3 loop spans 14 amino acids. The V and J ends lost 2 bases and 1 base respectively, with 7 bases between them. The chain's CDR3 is CASSLMGSNQPQHF. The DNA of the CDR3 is TGTGCCAGCAGCTTAATGGGGAGCAATCAGCCCCAGCATTTT.

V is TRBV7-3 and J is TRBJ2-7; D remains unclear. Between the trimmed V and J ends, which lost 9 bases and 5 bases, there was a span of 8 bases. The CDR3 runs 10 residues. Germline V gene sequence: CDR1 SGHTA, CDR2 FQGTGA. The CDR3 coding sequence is TGTGCCAGGAGAGGTAACGAGCAGTACTTC. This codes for CARRGNEQYF. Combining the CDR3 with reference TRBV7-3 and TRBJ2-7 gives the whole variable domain GAGVSQTPSNKVTEKGKYVELRCDPISGHTALYWYRQSLGQGPEFLIYFQGTGAADDSGLPNDRFFAVRPEGSVSTLKIQRTERGDSAVYLCARRGNEQYFGPGTRLTVT.

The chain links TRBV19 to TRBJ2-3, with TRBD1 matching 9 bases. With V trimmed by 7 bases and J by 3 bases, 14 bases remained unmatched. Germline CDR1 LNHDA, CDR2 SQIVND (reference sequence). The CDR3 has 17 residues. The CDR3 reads CASKGTGLIGKTDTQYF. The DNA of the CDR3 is TGTGCCAGTAAGGGGACAGGGCTTATAGGAAAAACAGATACGCAGTATTTT.

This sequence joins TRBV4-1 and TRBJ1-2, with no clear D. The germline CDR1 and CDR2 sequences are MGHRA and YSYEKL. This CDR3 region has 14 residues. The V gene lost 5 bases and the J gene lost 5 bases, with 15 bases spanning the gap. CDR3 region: CASSSPAAGYGYTF. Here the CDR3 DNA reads TGCGCCAGCAGCTCCCCAGCGGCTGGGTATGGCTACACCTTC.

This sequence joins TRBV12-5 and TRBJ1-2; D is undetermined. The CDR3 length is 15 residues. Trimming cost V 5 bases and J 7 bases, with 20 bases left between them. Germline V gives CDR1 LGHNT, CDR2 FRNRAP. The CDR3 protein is CASGVNLAQWSGYTF. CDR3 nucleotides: TGTGCTAGTGGTGTCAATCTCGCCCAGTGGAGTGGCTACACCTTC.

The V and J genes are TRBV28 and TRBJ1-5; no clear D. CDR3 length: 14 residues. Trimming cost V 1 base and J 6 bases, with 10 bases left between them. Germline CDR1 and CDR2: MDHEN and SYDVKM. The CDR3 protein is CASSLSGLGQPQHF. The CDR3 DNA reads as TGTGCCAGCAGTTTATCCGGGTTGGGTCAGCCCCAGCATTTT.

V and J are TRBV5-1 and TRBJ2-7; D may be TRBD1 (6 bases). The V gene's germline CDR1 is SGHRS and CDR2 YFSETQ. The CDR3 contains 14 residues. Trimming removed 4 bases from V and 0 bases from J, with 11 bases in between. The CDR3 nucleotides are TGCGCCAGCAGCCGAGACAGGAGCTCCTACGAGCAGTACTTC. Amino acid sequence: CASSRDRSSYEQYF.

For the CDR3, the DNA is TGTGCCATCAGGGCAGGAAATGAAAAACTGTTTTTT. Amino acids: CAIRAGNEKLFF. The chain employs TRBV10-3 and TRBJ1-4, with D uncertain. The CDR3 contains 12 residues. The V end was cut by 6 bases, the J end by 5 bases, with 7 bases between. Germline V gene sequence: CDR1 ENHRY, CDR2 SYGVKD.

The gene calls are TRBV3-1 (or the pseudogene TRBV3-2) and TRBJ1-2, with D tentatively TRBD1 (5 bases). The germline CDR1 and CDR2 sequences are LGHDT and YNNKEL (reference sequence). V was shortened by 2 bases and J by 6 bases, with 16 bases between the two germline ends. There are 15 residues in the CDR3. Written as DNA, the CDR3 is TGTGCCAGCAGCCAATCCCCCCCAGGCAGGGATGGCTACACCTTC. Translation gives CASSQSPPGRDGYTF.

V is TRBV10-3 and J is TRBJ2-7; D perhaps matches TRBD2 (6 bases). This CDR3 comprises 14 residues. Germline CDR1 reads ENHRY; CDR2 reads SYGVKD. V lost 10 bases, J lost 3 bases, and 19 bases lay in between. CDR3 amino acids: CANKPGDKGYEQYF. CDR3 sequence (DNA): TGTGCCAACAAACCGGGAGATAAGGGCTACGAGCAGTACTTC.

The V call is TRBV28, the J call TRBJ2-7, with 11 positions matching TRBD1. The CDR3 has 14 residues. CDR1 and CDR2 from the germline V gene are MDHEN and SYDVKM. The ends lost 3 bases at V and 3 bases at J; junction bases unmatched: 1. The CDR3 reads CASSFGTGGYEQYF. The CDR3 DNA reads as TGTGCCAGCAGTTTTGGGACAGGGGGCTACGAGCAGTACTTC.

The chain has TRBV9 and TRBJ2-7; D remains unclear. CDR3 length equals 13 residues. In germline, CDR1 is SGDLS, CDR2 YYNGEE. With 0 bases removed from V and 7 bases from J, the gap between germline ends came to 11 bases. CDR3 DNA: TGTGCCAGCAGCGTAGCTTCCTTGGAGGAGCAGTACTTC. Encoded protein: CASSVASLEEQYF.

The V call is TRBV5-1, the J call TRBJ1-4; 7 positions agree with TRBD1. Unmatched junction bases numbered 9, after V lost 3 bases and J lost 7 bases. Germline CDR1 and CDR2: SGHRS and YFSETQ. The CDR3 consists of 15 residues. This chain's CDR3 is CASSSNTGEGEKLFF. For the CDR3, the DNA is TGCGCCAGCAGCTCCAATACAGGGGAAGGTGAAAAACTGTTTTTT.

CDR3 region: CSAGGGNQPQHF. CDR3 nucleotides: TGCAGCGCAGGGGGCGGCAATCAGCCCCAGCATTTT. V and J are TRBV29-1 and TRBJ1-5; TRBD1 matches 8 bases. The CDR3 extends over 12 amino acids. Germline-derived CDR1 and CDR2 are SQVTM and ANQGSEA. V trimming: 7 bases; J trimming: 2 bases; junction bases outside the gene matches: 1.

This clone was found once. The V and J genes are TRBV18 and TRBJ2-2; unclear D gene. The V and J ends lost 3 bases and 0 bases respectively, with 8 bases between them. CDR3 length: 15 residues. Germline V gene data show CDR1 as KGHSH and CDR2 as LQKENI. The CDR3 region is CASSPQNTNTGELFF. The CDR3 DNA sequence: TGTGCCAGCTCACCGCAAAACACGAACACCGGGGAGCTGTTTTTT.